This T cell receptor (beta chain) is from a study of human thymus T cells. Study observations and caveats: Use of V and J genes seemed skewed within the thymic and blood repertoires.

Clones were read by immunoSEQ multiplex PCR, and TCRdb kept only the in-frame ones, dropping some. This sample has about 60,000 clones, with about 93% found just once. During surgery, about 0.5-1 mL peripheral blood was drawn from four of eight donors. Blood DNA came from all available leukocytes, not a fixed cell number. CDR1 MNHEY and CDR2 SMNVEV come from the germline V gene (reference sequence). With 6 bases clipped from V and 4 bases from J, the junction kept 0 bases outside the gene matches. The CDR3 runs 12 residues. Concerning this clone itself: No antigen is known for it.

The gene calls are TRBV27 and TRBJ1-1; 9 bases line up with TRBD1. Sequencing was carried out using blood. This TCR was sampled from a boy less than two years old with a congenital heart defect but otherwise immunologically healthy. The CDR3 here is CASRTGGTEAFF. CDR3 nucleotides: TGTGCCAGCAGGACAGGGGGCACTGAAGCTTTCTTT.